The rows below give T cell receptor beta chains drawn from one sample of a study of T-cell memory formation after mild COVID-19. TCRdb independently ran MiXCR on the 5' RACE reads; one entry per CDR3 protein. The table lists some 62,000 distinct CDR3 sequences, roughly 10% of them singletons. The sample taken for sequencing was PBMCs or a T cell subset sorted from them (not recorded which). The receptors originated from a man younger than 35 who had mild COVID-19 (a few samples of this study predate the infection). Cell type and time point are not known. Both conserved end residues are trimmed from each CDR3.

V gene: TRBV7-2; J gene: TRBJ2-1; CDR3 protein: ASSPTSGGPDEQF
V gene: TRBV5-1; J gene: TRBJ2-5; CDR3 protein: ASRTGIRETQY
V gene: TRBV5-1; J gene: TRBJ2-5; CDR3 protein: ASTPGQELETQY
V gene: TRBV5-1; J gene: TRBJ1-1; CDR3 protein: ASSLAQVQSEAF
V gene: TRBV5-1; J gene: TRBJ1-5; CDR3 protein: ASSLGGGNQPQH
V gene: TRBV4-1; J gene: TRBJ2-5; CDR3 protein: ASSQGTSVGTQY
V gene: TRBV7-9; J gene: TRBJ1-4; CDR3 protein: ASSVGPEKLF
V gene: TRBV4-1; J gene: TRBJ1-1; CDR3 protein: ASSQGENTNTEAF
V gene: TRBV7-8; J gene: TRBJ2-1; CDR3 protein: ASSLRSPGVEQF
V gene: TRBV7-9; J gene: TRBJ2-7; CDR3 protein: ASSFSGDEQY
V gene: TRBV7-9; J gene: TRBJ1-4; CDR3 protein: ASSLAGRGQLF
V gene: TRBV2; J gene: TRBJ2-1; CDR3 protein: ASSDGTSGYNEQF
V gene: TRBV7-2; J gene: TRBJ1-4; CDR3 protein: ASSFRTGEEKLF
V gene: TRBV7-9; J gene: TRBJ2-1; CDR3 protein: ASRPTGTGWYNEQF
V gene: TRBV7-3; J gene: TRBJ2-5; CDR3 protein: ASSLGGTEKETQY
V gene: TRBV5-1; J gene: TRBJ2-3; CDR3 protein: ASSLPGTGTDTQY
V gene: TRBV27; J gene: TRBJ1-3; CDR3 protein: ASSISGISGNTIY
V gene: TRBV12-3/TRBV12-4; J gene: TRBJ2-3; CDR3 protein: ASSLEIAATDTQY
V gene: TRBV5-1; J gene: TRBJ1-3; CDR3 protein: ASSLLENSGNTIY
V gene: TRBV20-1; J gene: TRBJ1-1; CDR3 protein: SALSAVNTEAF
V gene: TRBV28; J gene: TRBJ2-3; CDR3 protein: ASSGFDTQY
V gene: TRBV7-2; J gene: TRBJ2-3; CDR3 protein: ASSVSTDTQY
V gene: TRBV5-1; J gene: TRBJ2-7; CDR3 protein: ASSSRGQASSYEQY
V gene: TRBV6-2/TRBV6-3; J gene: TRBJ2-7; CDR3 protein: ASRKGGSYEQY
V gene: TRBV11-2; J gene: TRBJ2-1; CDR3 protein: ASTNGRTYNEQF
V gene: TRBV6-2/TRBV6-3; J gene: TRBJ1-5; CDR3 protein: ASSYRGPTDQPQH
V gene: TRBV7-2; J gene: TRBJ1-5; CDR3 protein: ASSLVGTGGGQPQH
V gene: TRBV5-1; J gene: TRBJ2-2; CDR3 protein: ASSLDRDTGELF
V gene: TRBV7-9; J gene: TRBJ2-3; CDR3 protein: ASSSRTSGTDTQY
V gene: TRBV7-2; J gene: TRBJ2-1; CDR3 protein: ASKRGGQDNEQF
V gene: TRBV5-5; J gene: TRBJ2-7; CDR3 protein: ASSPGYDYEQY
V gene: TRBV6-5; J gene: TRBJ2-7; CDR3 protein: ATRSGNRPQQY
V gene: TRBV7-8; J gene: TRBJ1-4; CDR3 protein: ASSLPGGSNEKLF
V gene: TRBV5-6; J gene: TRBJ1-4; CDR3 protein: ASSMRGGGVEKLF
V gene: TRBV4-2; J gene: TRBJ2-1; CDR3 protein: ASSQRLVDNEQF
V gene: TRBV23-1; J gene: TRBJ2-1; CDR3 protein: AGRGCSNEQF
V gene: TRBV20-1; J gene: TRBJ2-5; CDR3 protein: SARDGGLSQETQY
V gene: TRBV7-2; J gene: TRBJ2-1; CDR3 protein: ASSPYGTVINEQF
V gene: TRBV7-2; J gene: TRBJ1-4; CDR3 protein: ASSLPGGREKLF
V gene: TRBV5-4; J gene: TRBJ2-1; CDR3 protein: ASSLGGGSYNEQF
V gene: TRBV20-1; J gene: TRBJ1-5; CDR3 protein: SATQGLSQPQH
V gene: TRBV20-1; J gene: TRBJ1-2; CDR3 protein: SAQEVLIYGYT